This T cell receptor beta chain was obtained from a study of blood T cell repertoires in COVID-19 (TCRdb year 2020). With respect to the entire study: Collaborator samples came from the United States, Italy and Spain and covered acute and convalescent phases of COVID-19. The prospective study material was composed of cDNA or gDNA derived from T cells, B-cell-depleted T cells, or PBMCs. Samples were obtained from the ongoing ImmuneRACE study (first 160 participants) and from 1,200 or so subjects provided by 6 global collaborators. Where available, HLA class I and class II types were taken from metadata supplied by the sample provider and were not determined by assay-based typing. The repertoires were released in a freely available public database meant as a resource for research on the immune response to SARS-CoV-2. The sample metadata nearly always contained a de-identified subject ID, COVID-19 status, age in years and sex. The dataset comprised deeply sampled blood TCRbeta repertoires from subjects exposed to, actively infected with, or recovered from COVID-19.

Whole blood was collected in K2EDTA tubes by collaborating institutions according to the institutions' own protocols. For TCRbeta analysis, collaborator samples were shipped as frozen whole blood, as isolated PBMCs, or as DNA extracted from either sample type. The CDR3, from cysteine to phenylalanine, totals 14 residues. The kept DNA is CDR3 alone, 42 bases in frame from the first base. Trimming at the junction amounts to 2 bases on V and 1 base on J, and the germline ends lie 6 bases apart. Reading the germline V gene gives CDR1 SGHVS and CDR2 FQNEAQ. The immunoSEQ Assay, a bias-controlled multiplex PCR, was used to amplify TCRbeta CDR3 regions from genomic DNA. From the authors' description of their analysis: The number of nucleated cells in each sample was estimated by amplification of reference gene primers within the assay. To quantify the absolute abundance of each unique TCRbeta CDR3 rearrangement, sequence reads were collapsed and filtered. Productive Simpson clonality was computed per sample as the square root of Simpson's diversity index over productive rearrangements. In its TCRdb copy, this immuneACCESS table keeps in-frame sequences only and misses some clones. Where compared with another copy, unresolved V genes explain less than half of these, and the others have no known cause. V, J and clone size are taken as reported in that table, and D and trimming were inferred from the DNA itself. This sample gives under 250,000 clones in total; roughly 80% of them show up just once. The top ten constitute approximately 4.7% of the sample.

Paper-wide results and their limitations: The amount of clinical and demographic metadata varied by source and participant and was provided uncurated.

Comments on this clone: Its target antigen remains unknown. Per-base quality was not reported, and no clone a single base away is much larger than it.

The material sequenced was peripheral blood. Recombination connected TRBV7-8 to TRBJ1-3, with no confident D gene call. This receptor was obtained from a man aged 45 to 65 with active or convalescent COVID-19. The CDR3 reads as follows: CASSLSGSGNTIYF. The sequence in DNA is TGTGCCAGCAGCTTATCCGGGTCTGGAAACACCATATATTTT.